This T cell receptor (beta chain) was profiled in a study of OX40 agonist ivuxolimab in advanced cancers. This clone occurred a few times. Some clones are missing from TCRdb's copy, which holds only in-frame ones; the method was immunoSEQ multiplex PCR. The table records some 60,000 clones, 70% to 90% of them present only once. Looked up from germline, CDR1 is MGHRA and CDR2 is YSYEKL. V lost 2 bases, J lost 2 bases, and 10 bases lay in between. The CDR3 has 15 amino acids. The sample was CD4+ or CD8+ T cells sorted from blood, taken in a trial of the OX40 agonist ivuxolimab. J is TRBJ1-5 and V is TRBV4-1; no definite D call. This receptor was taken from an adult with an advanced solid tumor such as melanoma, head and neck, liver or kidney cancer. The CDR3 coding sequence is TGCGCCAGCAGCCAAACTGGCAGAGGCAATCAGCCCCAGCATTTT. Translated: CASSQTGRGNQPQHF.